This T cell receptor (beta chain) appears in the sequencing data of a study of T cells after yellow fever vaccination. Researchers made TCR cDNA using 5'RACE template switching, and this step added a universal primer site and UMIs. TCRdb itself ran the 5' RACE reads through MiXCR, one entry per CDR3 protein. The data show just under 600,000 distinct CDR3 sequences, with approximately 13% seen just once and around 15% held by the top ten. This clonotype has more than one count but fewer than ten. Its target is not known. V was shortened by 2 bases and J by 4 bases, with 11 bases between the two germline ends. CDR3 size: 14 residues. Germline-derived CDR1 and CDR2 are ENHRY and SYGVKD. Study results and caveats: Researchers cautioned that FACS-sorted repertoires could harbor abundant clonotypes contaminating from the bulk population.

The clonotype comes from a young man who received the YFV17D yellow fever vaccine. The J gene is TRBJ2-5, the V gene TRBV10-3; the D gene is possibly TRBD1 (6 bases). Material: PBMCs, obtained on the day of the yellow fever booster vaccination. DNA of the CDR3: TGTGCCATCAGTGAGGCCCAGGGGCCAGAGACCCAGTACTTC. It specifies CAISEAQGPETQYF.